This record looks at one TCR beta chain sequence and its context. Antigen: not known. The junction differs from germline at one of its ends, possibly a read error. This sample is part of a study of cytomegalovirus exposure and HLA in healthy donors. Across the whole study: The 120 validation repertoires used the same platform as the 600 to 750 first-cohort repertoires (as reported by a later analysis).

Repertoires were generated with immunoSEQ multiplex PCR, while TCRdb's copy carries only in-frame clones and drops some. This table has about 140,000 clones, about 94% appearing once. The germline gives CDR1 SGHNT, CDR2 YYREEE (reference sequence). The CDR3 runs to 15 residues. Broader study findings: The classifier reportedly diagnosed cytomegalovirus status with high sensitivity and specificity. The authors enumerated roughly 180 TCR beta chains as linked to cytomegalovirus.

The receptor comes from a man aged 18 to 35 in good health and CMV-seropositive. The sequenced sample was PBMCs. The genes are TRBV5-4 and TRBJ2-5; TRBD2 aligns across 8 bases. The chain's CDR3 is CASSPLADPGESQYF. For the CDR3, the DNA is TGTGCCAGCAGCCCACTAGCGGACCCAGGGGAGAGCCAGTACTTC.